This T cell receptor (beta chain) originates from a study of blood T cell repertoires in COVID-19. Study-wide context: The United States, Italy and Spain were the sources of the acute and convalescent COVID-19 samples.

All enrollees were roughly 18 to 89 years old and from 20 to 30 US areas. Self-reported history from a screening survey and questionnaire set each donor's cohort. In the authors' workflow: It was from reference gene primer amplification that nucleated cell counts were estimated. The method was immunoSEQ multiplex PCR; TCRdb's version includes in-frame clones alone and lacks a portion of them. D and trimming were read from the DNA, whereas the V and J calls and clone size are those reported in that table. The sample yields a few hundred thousand clones, about nine tenths seen once. This CDR3 has 15 residues. Germline trimming cut 10 bases from V and 5 bases from J; bases unmatched to any gene: 16. From germline, CDR1 is MNHEY and CDR2 SVGAGI. This clone has a single count.

The gene calls are TRBV6-5 and TRBJ1-2, with TRBD1 matching over 7 bases. The sequence was collected from a woman aged 40 to 55 who had been exposed to COVID-19. Sequenced input: PBMCs or T cells enriched from blood (not recorded which). The CDR3 nucleotides read TGTGCCACCAGGACAGGACAAACCCTATCTTATGGCTACACCTTC. This sequence encodes CATRTGQTLSYGYTF.